Listed below are T cell receptor beta chains from one sample, sequenced in a study of blood T cell repertoires in COVID-19. Sequencing was performed with immunoSEQ multiplex PCR; in TCRdb, only in-frame clones are kept and a portion is missing. The profile covers over 95,000 clones, with around 89% appearing a single time and about a fifth taken by the ten largest. Source material: peripheral blood. These receptors were collected from a human donor with acute or convalescent COVID-19. The donor label of this sample is uncertain. Each CDR3 is given with its conserved first and last residue. Not all rows give a size; the values are once, few, many and, for expanded clones, a class.

size,V,J,CDR3
NA,TRBV19,TRBJ1-2,CASSDRGDGYTF
NA,TRBV5-1,TRBJ2-6,CASSGTGSGSSGANVLTF
NA,TRBV10-3,TRBJ2-5,CAISEVRDLDETQYF
NA,TRBV7-9,TRBJ2-3,CASGPGLAGGPGDTQYF
NA,TRBV29-1,TRBJ2-7,CSVEAGDSTYEQYF
NA,TRBV5-1,TRBJ1-2,CASRDFYAGGRYGYTF
once,TRBV27,TRBJ2-1,CATKVGLAGQVGYNEQFF
NA,TRBV4-2,TRBJ2-1,CASASQPLAGEQFF
NA,TRBV6-5,TRBJ1-2,CASSYSGTGGYGYTF
once,TRBV7-9,TRBJ1-2,CASSFRDSDGYTF